The clone carrying this T cell receptor (beta chain) occurred a few times. What it binds is not known. These data are taken from a study of shared clonotypes between healthy human individuals. General study results and limits: Sampling covered nothing but blood. Tissue TCR repertoires likely differ from those found in blood.

There were no recent acute infections or vaccinations among the donors, who were healthy HIV-negative adults. The genomic DNA of each subset was split evenly across several immunoSEQ plates. Repertoires were generated with immunoSEQ multiplex PCR, while TCRdb's copy carries only in-frame clones and drops some. The profile covers hundreds of thousands of clones, with just over 75% appearing a single time and about 12% taken by the ten largest. Germline loops: CDR1 SGHVS, CDR2 FNYEAQ. With 4 bases removed from V and 2 bases from J, the gap between germline ends came to 12 bases. The CDR3 sequence is 14 residues long.

This clonotype originated in a woman aged 40 to 50 in good health. Some clones in this sample may be carry-over from other donors' samples. The V and J genes are TRBV7-6 and TRBJ2-7; D assignment may be TRBD1 or TRBD2 (5 bases each). The sequencing input was PBMCs. The CDR3: CASSSRDHPYEQYF. CDR3 in DNA: TGTGCCAGCAGCTCCCGGGACCACCCCTACGAGCAGTACTTC.